The 21 T cell receptor beta chains below come from one sample, sequenced in a study of CD8 T cells in Susac syndrome. Random hexamers were used to reverse transcribe an amount of about 0.45 to 1 ug RNA. From the immunoSEQ multiplex PCR reads, TCRdb called clonotypes with MiXCR, one entry per CDR3 protein. The sample shows about 110,000 distinct CDR3 sequences, approximately 93% of them seen only once. Sequencing used CD8+ T cells from PBMCs. Receptors were obtained from a human donor with Susac syndrome.

V usage is TRBV5-1 and J usage is TRBJ2-7; 11 bases are shared with TRBD2. The V and J ends lost 5 bases and 2 bases, in that order; junction bases with no gene match: 18. The germline CDR1 and CDR2 sequences are SGHRS and YFSETQ. The CDR3 loop spans 19 amino acids. DNA of the CDR3: TGCGCCAGCAGTTCCGGATTGACTAGCGGGGCCCCCTCGACCTACGAGCAGTACTTC. Translation: CASSSGLTSGAPSTYEQYF.

The chain recombines TRBV12-3 or TRBV12-4 with TRBJ2-1; D perhaps matches TRBD2 (5 bases). Trimming shortened V by 1 base and J by 2 bases, and 6 bases separated the two germline ends. The CDR3 length is 14 residues. DNA of the CDR3: TGTGCCAGCAGTTTAGGACTAACCTACAATGAGCAGTTCTTC. It is translated as CASSLGLTYNEQFF.

The J gene is TRBJ2-1, the V gene TRBV6-1; 8 positions agree with TRBD1. The V and J ends lost 1 base and 8 bases, in that order; junction bases with no gene match: 10. The CDR3 is 16 residues long. CDR1 MNHNS and CDR2 SASEGT come from the germline V gene. The CDR3 is CASSEGPVQGDDEQFF. As DNA, the CDR3 is TGTGCCAGCAGTGAAGGCCCCGTACAGGGGGACGATGAGCAGTTCTTC.

The V and J genes are TRBV27 and TRBJ2-3; 8 nucleotides align to TRBD1. V gave up 4 bases and J gave up 4 bases; unmatched junction bases: 4. The CDR3 has 14 amino acids. CDR1 and CDR2 from the germline V gene are MNHEY and SMNVEV (reference sequence). The CDR3 DNA reads as TGTGCCAGCAGTTCCCAGGGGGCGGCAGATACGCAGTATTTT. Protein: CASSSQGAADTQYF.

This clonotype was picked up a small number of times. The V and J genes are TRBV27 and TRBJ1-1; D may be TRBD1 (5 bases). V lost 3 bases to trimming and J lost 0 bases, with 8 bases between them. The CDR3 is 14 residues long. The germline V gene encodes CDR1 MNHEY and CDR2 SMNVEV (reference sequence). The CDR3 DNA reads TGTGCCAGCAGTTTCGACAGCTTGAACACTGAAGCTTTCTTT. It codes for CASSFDSLNTEAFF.

The rearrangement joins TRBV5-4 to TRBJ2-1; 8 bases map to TRBD2. V gave up 0 bases and J gave up 7 bases; unmatched junction bases: 9. This CDR3 spans 16 amino acids. From germline, CDR1 is SGHNT and CDR2 YYREEE (reference sequence). The CDR3 spells CASSLAGAGEGNEQFF. CDR3 DNA sequence: TGTGCCAGCAGCTTGGCCGGAGCGGGGGAGGGAAATGAGCAGTTCTTC.

The V call is TRBV12-3 or TRBV12-4, the J call TRBJ1-2; TRBD1 is a possible D gene (5 bases). Trimming shortened V by 8 bases and J by 4 bases, and 8 bases separated the two germline ends. This CDR3 contains 11 residues. CDR3 nucleotides: TGTGCCAGCGGGGACGGCTATGGCTACACCTTC. Protein sequence: CASGDGYGYTF.

The chain carries TRBV18 and TRBJ1-2; D gene ambiguous. The CDR3 is 13 residues long. Trimming stripped 4 bases from V and 2 bases from J, with 8 bases between. Per germline, CDR1 KGHSH and CDR2 LQKENI. CDR3 sequence reads: CASSRIGNYGYTF. The CDR3 nucleotides read TGTGCCAGCTCACGAATAGGGAACTATGGCTACACCTTC.

The genes are TRBV18 and TRBJ2-7; D is unclear. The V end was cut by 4 bases, the J end by 3 bases, with 4 bases between. Germline-derived CDR1 and CDR2 are KGHSH and LQKENI. The CDR3 is 11 amino acids. In nucleotides, the CDR3 is TGTGCCAGCTCACGAGACTACGAGCAGTACTTC. Protein sequence: CASSRDYEQYF.

The rearrangement joins TRBV5-4 to TRBJ2-7, with D perhaps given as TRBD1 or TRBD2 (5 bases each). With 4 bases removed from V and 3 bases from J, the gap between germline ends came to 14 bases. The CDR3 is 14 residues long. The germline gives CDR1 SGHNT, CDR2 YYREEE (reference sequence). DNA for the CDR3: TGTGCCAGCAGCCCCCCGGGACGTATCTACGAGCAGTACTTC. Protein: CASSPPGRIYEQYF.

V usage is TRBV7-9 and J usage is TRBJ2-6; no clear D. Trimming stripped 5 bases from V and 4 bases from J, with 6 bases between. In germline, CDR1 is SEHNR, CDR2 FQNEAQ (reference sequence). The CDR3 has 13 amino acids. CDR3: CASSRDGANVLTF. Written as DNA, the CDR3 is TGTGCCAGCAGCCGAGACGGGGCCAACGTCCTGACTTTC.

This clonotype was observed a single time. This chain links TRBV7-8 with TRBJ2-1, with D perhaps TRBD2 (7 bases). CDR3 size: 15 residues. The V and J ends lost 1 base and 8 bases respectively, with 15 bases between them. Germline V gives CDR1 SGHVS, CDR2 FQNEAQ. DNA for the CDR3: TGTGCCAGCAGCTTAGAAGGGGGGGGGCCCCATGAGCAGTTCTTC. Protein: CASSLEGGGPHEQFF.

The V and J genes are TRBV7-2 and TRBJ2-7; the match to TRBD2 covers 8 bases. CDR3 size: 15 residues. V lost 3 bases and J lost 1; bases outside the gene matches: 5. CDR1 and CDR2 (germline): SGHTA, FQGNSA. CDR3 bases: TGTGCCAGCAGCTTGAGACCGGGGGGGTCCTACGAGCAGTACTTC. Translating it yields CASSLRPGGSYEQYF.

The chain carries TRBV29-1 and TRBJ2-7; a possible D gene is TRBD1 (6 bases). CDR3 length equals 11 residues. Germline V gene sequence: CDR1 SQVTM, CDR2 ANQGSEA. The ends were cut back, 6 bases at V and 3 bases at J, with 9 bases in the middle. CDR3 DNA sequence: TGCAGCGTCTCGGACAGCTACGAGCAGTACTTC. Residues: CSVSDSYEQYF.

This chain links TRBV7-3 with TRBJ2-1, with D maybe TRBD1 (6 bases). CDR3 length: 15 residues. Germline values: CDR1 SGHTA, CDR2 FQGTGA. Between the trimmed V and J ends, which lost 5 bases and 1 base, there was a span of 12 bases. Written as DNA, the CDR3 is TGTGCCAGCAGCCCTGACAGGAATTCCTACAATGAGCAGTTCTTC. Its protein product is CASSPDRNSYNEQFF.

The V and J genes are TRBV20-1 and TRBJ1-2; D may be TRBD1 (6 bases). The ends were cut back, 2 bases at V and 3 bases at J, with 22 bases in the middle. The CDR3 runs to 17 residues. Germline lookup yields CDR1 DFQATT and CDR2 SNEGSKA (reference sequence). This CDR3 is CSARPIAGTLSDYGYTF. In nucleotides, the CDR3 is TGCAGTGCTAGACCTATAGCCGGGACACTTAGCGACTATGGCTACACCTTC.

This chain's CDR3 is CSARDLQGETQYF. The DNA for the CDR3 is TGCAGTGCGAGGGACCTCCAGGGAGAGACCCAGTACTTC. J is TRBJ2-5 and V is TRBV20-1; TRBD1 or TRBD2 may be the D gene (5 bases each). The V end lost 6 bases, the J end lost 4 bases, and 15 bases lay between the germline ends. The CDR3 length is 13 residues. CDR1 is DFQATT, CDR2 SNEGSKA, per germline (reference sequence).

This clonotype was seen only once. V usage is TRBV6-1 and J usage is TRBJ2-5; 9 positions agree with TRBD2. The CDR3 runs 16 residues. Germline values: CDR1 MNHNS, CDR2 SASEGT. With 6 bases clipped from V and 5 bases from J, the junction kept 13 bases outside the gene matches. The CDR3 coding sequence is TGTGCCAGCAGACACCGAAAGCGGGGGGCTGGGGAGACCCAGTACTTC. It translates to CASRHRKRGAGETQYF.

CDR3 sequence reads: CASSLAPPAVLTF. CDR3 coding DNA: TGTGCCAGCAGCTTGGCGCCCCCCGCCGTCCTGACTTTC. This chain uses TRBV5-4 with TRBJ2-6; unclear D gene. Germline CDR1 is SGHNT and CDR2 is YYREEE (reference sequence). The CDR3 runs to 13 residues. V gave up 0 bases and J gave up 12 bases, with 10 bases separating them.

The chain links TRBV29-1 to TRBJ2-7, with D possibly being TRBD2 (5 bases). This CDR3 is 10 amino acids long. The V gene's germline CDR1 is SQVTM and CDR2 ANQGSEA. Trimming cost V 6 bases and J 7 bases, with 10 bases left between them. CDR3 DNA: TGCAGCGTATCGGCGGGTGAGCAGTACTTC. Translated: CSVSAGEQYF.

The chain is built from TRBV18 and TRBJ2-7; D is possibly TRBD2 (7 bases). Germline assignment: CDR1 KGHSH and CDR2 LQKENI. V lost 2 bases and J lost 0, with 11 bases in between. This CDR3 has 15 residues. In DNA form, the CDR3 reads TGTGCCAGCTCACCAACGGGGGGCAGCTCCTACGAGCAGTACTTC. Translation gives CASSPTGGSSYEQYF.